This T cell receptor (beta chain) was sequenced in a study of T cells in Graves' hyperthyroidism and ophthalmopathy. Study results and limitations: The authors' 13 V-J model separated ophthalmopathy from stable hyperthyroidism.

This CDR3 is 17 amino acids long. Germline trimming cut 4 bases from V and 2 bases from J; bases unmatched to any gene: 11. Germline V gene lookup returns CDR1 SEHNR and CDR2 FQNEAQ (reference sequence). It was RNA transcripts that yielded the amplified TCR beta CDR3 regions. During a first-round RT-PCR of the TCR CDR3, the HTBI primer set was used. A single record per CDR3 protein comes from TCRdb applying MiXCR to the multiplex PCR reads. The sample has some 740,000 distinct CDR3 sequences, 12% to 15% seen once. Across 18 months, stable Graves' hyperthyroidism was marked by no progression to ophthalmopathy. This clonotype was detected ten times or more. What it binds is not known.

Sample: blood. The sequence was collected from a young woman with Graves' hyperthyroidism. J is TRBJ2-1 and V is TRBV7-9; 7 bases match TRBD2. The CDR3 loop reads CASSSERDYAPYNEQFF. Here the CDR3 DNA reads TGTGCCAGCAGCTCCGAAAGGGACTACGCACCCTACAATGAGCAGTTCTTC. The whole variable domain, filled in from reference TRBV7-9 and TRBJ2-1, reads DTGVSQNPRHKITKRGQNVTFRCDPISEHNRLYWYRQTLGQGPEFLTYFQNEAQLEKSRLLSDRFSAERPKGSFSTLEIQRTEQGDSAMYLCASSSERDYAPYNEQFFGPGTRLTVL.